The T cell receptor (beta chain) under discussion was sequenced for a study of OX40 agonist ivuxolimab in advanced cancers. Assay used: immunoSEQ multiplex PCR; TCRdb lists only in-frame clones, some missing. The profile shows fewer than 80,000 clones, around 90% of them singletons. Sequenced material: CD4+ or CD8+ T cells sorted from blood, taken in a trial of the OX40 agonist ivuxolimab. This clonotype originated in an adult with an advanced solid tumor such as melanoma, head and neck, liver or kidney cancer.

In DNA, the CDR3 is TGCAGCGTTGTCGGCAGGGTCGCCTACGAGCAGTACTTC. Its protein product is CSVVGRVAYEQYF. The chain couples TRBV29-1 to TRBJ2-7, with D perhaps TRBD1 (5 bases). The germline V gene encodes CDR1 SQVTM and CDR2 ANQGSEA. This CDR3 spans 13 amino acids. Trimming removed 4 bases from V and 2 bases from J, with 12 bases in between.